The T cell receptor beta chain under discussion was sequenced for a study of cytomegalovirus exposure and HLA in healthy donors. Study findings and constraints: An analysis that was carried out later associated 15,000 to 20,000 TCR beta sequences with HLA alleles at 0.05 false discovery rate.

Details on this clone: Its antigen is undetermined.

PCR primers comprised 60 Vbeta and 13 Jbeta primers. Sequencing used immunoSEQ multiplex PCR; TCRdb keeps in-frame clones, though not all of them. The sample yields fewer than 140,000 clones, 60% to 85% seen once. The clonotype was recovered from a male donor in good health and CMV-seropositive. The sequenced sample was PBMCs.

DNA of the CDR3: TGTGCCAGCAGTGAGCAGGGAACCAACACCGGGGAGCTGTTTTTT. This gives the protein CASSEQGTNTGELFF. V gene TRBV2 combines with J gene TRBJ2-2; TRBD1 might be the D (5 bases). Trimming removed 3 bases at V and 2 bases at J, with 10 bases between. CDR3 length equals 15 residues. Germline V lookup: CDR1 SNHLY, CDR2 FYNNEI.